This T cell receptor beta chain was documented in a study of cytomegalovirus exposure and HLA in healthy donors (dated by TCRdb to about 2017). At the level of the whole study: The 500 to 700 repertoires of the first cohort and the 120 validation repertoires were produced on the same platform, according to a later analysis. The study aimed to test whether cataloging public T cell receptors could reveal signatures of past pathogen exposure. In addition to the first cohort of approximately 650 subjects, a separate validation cohort of approximately 110 different subjects was used. The study combined high-throughput TCR immunosequencing, statistical association of individual TCRs with disease status, and machine learning to predict cytomegalovirus infection status.

The donors belonged to the validation cohort of over a hundred subjects, which was separate from the 666-subject first cohort. Overall study outcomes, separate from this receptor: The classifier was reported to diagnose cytomegalovirus status with high specificity and sensitivity in both the original and validation cohorts. The authors suggested that the approach could potentially be extended to other disease states and immunological phenotypes. The study listed 164 TCR beta chains as associated with cytomegalovirus. Subsequent analysis determined that TCRs grouped into clusters in the first cohort also showed a tendency toward co-occurrence across the 120 or so validation repertoires, and 90% to 95% of cluster scores exceeded 0. Across donors, most TCR sequences were observed very rarely, whereas some public TCRs were present in many individuals. The validation cohort had no HLA typing available for a later analysis, so co-occurrence within that cohort was assessed over all 120 or so repertoires. In vitro tests confirmed that a few of the cytomegalovirus-associated TCR beta chains recognize cytomegalovirus antigens.

As for this clone: Its binding antigen is unknown. No clone much larger than this one lies a single base away; base qualities are absent.

The CDR3 starts with the cysteine, ends with the phenylalanine, and has 13 residues. Left in the record is the CDR3 DNA by itself, 39 bases read in frame from the first base. In the germline V gene, CDR1 corresponds to SGHAT and CDR2 to FQNNGV. Trimming removed 5 bases from V and 7 bases from J, leaving 13 bases between the germline ends. The library was made by the immunoSEQ multiplex PCR assay. In the original analysis: To diagnose cytomegalovirus status from the catalog of TCR beta chain sequences, a statistical classification framework was built. TCRdb re-hosts the immuneACCESS table, in-frame sequences only. Its copies lack some clones; in the studies checked, an unresolved V gene accounts for under half of them, and the cause for the rest is not known. The V and J calls and the clone size are those of that table, but D and trimming were determined from the DNA. In all, the sample holds around 65,000 clones, and around 92% of those were seen once. The ten largest clones represent about 5.2% of the sample.

The rearrangement combines TRBV11-2 with TRBJ2-3; no D gene is confidently identified. The sequence derives from a man between 18 and 35 years old in good health and CMV-seropositive. Material for sequencing was PBMCs. The nucleotides are TGTGCCAGCAGCCAAAACGCGCTTAATACGCAGTATTTT. This codes for CASSQNALNTQYF.